The clone carrying this T cell receptor (beta chain) was counted only a few times. Its antigen is undetermined. Sequencing of the DNA from cultured CD4+ T cells was carried out with the Oncomine TCR Beta short-read assay. Genomic DNA was extracted from cultured CD4+ T cells. TCRdb passed the PCR reads through MiXCR, listing each CDR3 protein once. The data show 12,000 or so distinct CDR3 sequences, 40% to 50% seen once. The sample originates from a study of vaccination and CD4 T cells after COVID-19. Study in general: From HCoV-229E, HCoV-OC43, HCoV-NL63 and SARS-CoV-2, overlapping spike peptides were used to stimulate the cells.

The treatment is: roughly nine-day PBMC culture with coronavirus spike peptide pools or control peptides (ViraFEST assay). ViraFEST grew antigen-specific T cells using peptide pools, then sequenced TCRs. The length of the CDR3 is 14 residues. Per the germline V gene, CDR1 is SGHVS and CDR2 is FQNEAQ. Trimming removed 4 bases from V and 5 bases from J, with 14 bases in between. The TCR originated in a human donor who had recovered from COVID-19. This chain links TRBV7-8 with TRBJ2-5; D gene uncertain. Source material: CD4+ T cells from blood, cultured in vitro. The CDR3 nucleotides read TGTGCCAGCAGCTCACGGGCCCTAGGCGAGACCCAGTACTTC. It codes for CASSSRALGETQYF.